This passage covers 27 T cell receptor beta chains from one sample sequenced in a study of CXCR3-negative and CXCR3-positive naive CD8 T cells. No antigens are known for them. Via 5' RACE with UMI labels, TRB cDNA libraries were prepared. TCRdb reprocessed the 5' RACE reads and keeps a single row for each CDR3 protein, giving no DNA. Recorded here are around 160,000 distinct CDR3 sequences; the top ten clones represent roughly 0.27%. Study-level findings and limits: Naive CXCR3-positive cells had TRB CDR3s more hydrophobic than those of CXCR3-negative naive cells.

Specimen: naive CXCR3+ CD8+ T cells from blood. As to subset: CD45RO-CCR7+CD27+CD95- naive CD8+ T cells expressing CXCR3 (TNR3+). The source is a human donor in good health. Some clones in this sample may be carry-over from other donors' samples.

The V call is TRBV27, the J call TRBJ2-3; TCRdb's D call of TRBD2 is untestable without DNA. Germline CDR1 MNHEY, CDR2 SMNVEV (reference sequence). This CDR3 has 16 amino acids. The CDR3 loop reads CASSPLPPLPTDTQYF.

The chain has TRBV7-6 and TRBJ2-3; TCRdb's assignment of TRBD1 cannot be checked, as there is no DNA. The V gene's germline CDR1 is SGHVS and CDR2 FNYEAQ. CDR3 length: 21 residues. CDR3: CASSSEGPGQGFEISTDTQYF.

The CDR3 sequence: CSVRDRGPDYGYTF. The V call is TRBV29-1, the J call TRBJ1-2; TCRdb's assignment of TRBD1 cannot be checked, as there is no DNA. The CDR3 length is 14 residues. CDR1 is SQVTM, CDR2 ANQGSEA, per germline.

J is TRBJ2-3 and V is TRBV28; TCRdb lists TRBD2, though no DNA is available to test this call. This CDR3 comprises 15 residues. Looked up from germline, CDR1 is MDHEN and CDR2 is SYDVKM. The CDR3 reads CASSLTSGSTDTQYF.

The V gene is TRBV5-6, the J gene TRBJ2-7. CDR1 and CDR2 from the germline V gene are SGHDT and YYEEEE. This CDR3 is 14 amino acids long. CDR3 sequence: CASSLSRKGYEQYF.

CDR3 in amino acids: CASSEFTGNQPQHF. The chain joins TRBV25-1 to TRBJ1-5. CDR3 length: 14 amino acids. In germline, CDR1 is MGHDK, CDR2 SYGVNS.

The V call is TRBV25-1, the J call TRBJ2-1; TCRdb proposes TRBD2, but this gene call is untestable without DNA. The CDR3 loop spans 14 amino acids. The V gene's germline CDR1 is MGHDK and CDR2 SYGVNS. CDR3: CASSDLGTSDEQFF. The full variable domain, with the rest looked up from reference TRBV25-1 and TRBJ2-1, is EADIYQTPRYLVIGTGKKITLECSQTMGHDKMYWYQQDPGMELHLIHYSYGVNSTEKGDLSSESTVSRIRTEHFPLTLESARPSHTSQYLCASSDLGTSDEQFFGPGTRLTVL.

The chain carries TRBV5-5 and TRBJ1-4. From germline, CDR1 is SGHKS and CDR2 YYEKEE (reference sequence). The CDR3 consists of 15 residues. CDR3 region: CASSLAGNQNEKLFF.

The chain employs TRBV28 and TRBJ2-7; TCRdb's D gene call, TRBD2, goes unchecked for lack of DNA. From germline, CDR1 is MDHEN and CDR2 SYDVKM. This CDR3 has 15 residues. The CDR3: CGSSSTRLAAYEQYF.

V gene TRBV11-3 combines with J gene TRBJ2-6; TCRdb calls TRBD1, which cannot be checked without DNA. CDR1 and CDR2 from the germline V gene are SGHNT and YENEEA. The CDR3 spans 16 residues. CDR3 protein: CASSPRDSSGANVLTF.

The rearrangement joins TRBV7-6 to TRBJ2-1; with no DNA, the TCRdb D assignment of TRBD2 cannot be verified. Looked up from germline, CDR1 is SGHVS and CDR2 is FNYEAQ. The CDR3 has 15 residues. The CDR3 loop is CASSRTSGRNNEQFF.

J is TRBJ2-3 and V is TRBV5-1. This CDR3 is built from 15 residues. Germline CDR1 and CDR2: SGHRS and YFSETQ. This CDR3 is CASSLAASRTDTQYF.

The chain's CDR3 is CASSSKLAGGPTDTQYF. The V and J genes are TRBV5-1 and TRBJ2-3; TCRdb selects TRBD2, and the lack of DNA leaves this call unchecked. This CDR3 is built from 17 residues. The germline gives CDR1 SGHRS, CDR2 YFSETQ.

V usage is TRBV7-9 and J usage is TRBJ2-7; the TCRdb call, TRBD1, lacks DNA for checking. Per the germline V gene, CDR1 is SEHNR and CDR2 is FQNEAQ (reference sequence). The CDR3 runs to 15 residues. CDR3 sequence: CASSMSGTGDGEQYF.

The chain uses TRBV6-5 and TRBJ2-1. Germline V gene data show CDR1 as MNHEY and CDR2 as SVGAGI. This CDR3 comprises 15 residues. The chain's CDR3 is CASSYSIWGISEQYF.

J is TRBJ1-5 and V is TRBV19; TCRdb returns TRBD1, unconfirmable since there is no DNA. This CDR3 is built from 17 residues. Looked up from germline, CDR1 is LNHDA and CDR2 is SQIVND (reference sequence). Here the CDR3 reads CASRDRGRPLGNQPQHF.

V is TRBV4-1 and J is TRBJ2-3; TCRdb's D call, TRBD1, is unchecked because there is no DNA. CDR1 is MGHRA and CDR2 is YSYEKL in the germline V gene. The length of the CDR3 is 18 residues. The CDR3 region is CASSQEGAGGKEADTQYF.

This chain joins TRBV5-1 and TRBJ1-1; the D gene TCRdb calls, TRBD1, cannot be checked with no DNA. The CDR3 loop spans 15 amino acids. The germline gives CDR1 SGHRS, CDR2 YFSETQ. CDR3 amino acids: CASSLAGQSYTEAFF.

The chain joins TRBV30 to TRBJ2-1. Germline V gene data show CDR1 as GTSNPN and CDR2 as SVGIG (reference sequence). The CDR3 has 13 amino acids. The CDR3 here is CAWSSGNYNEQFF.

The chain recombines TRBV29-1 with TRBJ2-1; TCRdb's D gene call, TRBD2, goes unchecked for lack of DNA. In germline, CDR1 is SQVTM, CDR2 ANQGSEA. CDR3 size: 16 residues. CDR3: CSVIFDSGRVYNEQFF.

The CDR3 is CASSVEGLAGKDEQYF. V gene TRBV9 combines with J gene TRBJ2-7; as DNA is missing, the TRBD2 call by TCRdb cannot be tested. This CDR3 comprises 16 residues. Germline CDR1 is SGDLS and CDR2 is YYNGEE. Full variable domain (remainder filled in from reference TRBV9 and TRBJ2-7): DSGVTQTPKHLITATGQRVTLRCSPRSGDLSVYWYQQSLDQGLQFLIQYYNGEERAKGNILERFSAQQFPDLHSELNLSSLELGDSALYFCASSVEGLAGKDEQYFGPGTRLTVT.

The chain uses TRBV10-3 and TRBJ2-5; absent DNA, TCRdb's TRBD2 call cannot be checked. Germline CDR1 reads ENHRY; CDR2 reads SYGVKD. The CDR3 has 14 residues. The CDR3: CAISGTSGRETQYF.

The rearrangement uses TRBV5-1 and TRBJ2-2; TCRdb's D gene call, TRBD2, goes unchecked for lack of DNA. Germline CDR1 is SGHRS and CDR2 is YFSETQ. This CDR3 region has 21 residues. The CDR3 spells CASAWGLLAGGEPANTGELFF. Together with reference TRBV5-1 and TRBJ2-2, the CDR3 gives the full variable domain: KAGVTQTPRYLIKTRGQQVTLSCSPISGHRSVSWYQQTPGQGLQFLFEYFSETQRNKGNFPGRFSGRQFSNSRSEMNVSTLELGDSALYLCASAWGLLAGGEPANTGELFFGEGSRLTVL.

The chain carries TRBV13 and TRBJ1-2; TCRdb reports TRBD1, a call that lacks DNA to check it against. The CDR3 covers 15 residues. CDR1 and CDR2 (germline): PRHDT, FYEKMQ (reference sequence). Here the CDR3 reads CASSLGRDTPNGYTF.

V is TRBV11-1 and J is TRBJ1-1; TCRdb designates TRBD1, a call that cannot be tested without DNA. This CDR3 is 13 amino acids long. CDR1 is SGHAT and CDR2 is FQDESV in the germline V gene (reference sequence). The CDR3 spells CASSLSQGVEAFF.

The genes are TRBV18 and TRBJ2-7; TCRdb's D gene call, TRBD1, goes unchecked for lack of DNA. The CDR3 extends over 14 amino acids. Germline values: CDR1 KGHSH, CDR2 LQKENI. The CDR3: CASSLRDRVNEQYF.

This rearrangement joins TRBV30 to TRBJ1-3. This CDR3 comprises 16 residues. Germline CDR1 GTSNPN, CDR2 SVGIG (reference sequence). Here the CDR3 reads CAWSEGYGTSGNTIYF. Combining the CDR3 with reference TRBV30 and TRBJ1-3 gives the whole variable domain SQTIHQWPATLVQPVGSPLSLECTVEGTSNPNLYWYRQAAGRGLQLLFYSVGIGQISSEVPQNLSASRPQDRQFILSSKKLLLSDSGFYLCAWSEGYGTSGNTIYFGEGSWLTVV.